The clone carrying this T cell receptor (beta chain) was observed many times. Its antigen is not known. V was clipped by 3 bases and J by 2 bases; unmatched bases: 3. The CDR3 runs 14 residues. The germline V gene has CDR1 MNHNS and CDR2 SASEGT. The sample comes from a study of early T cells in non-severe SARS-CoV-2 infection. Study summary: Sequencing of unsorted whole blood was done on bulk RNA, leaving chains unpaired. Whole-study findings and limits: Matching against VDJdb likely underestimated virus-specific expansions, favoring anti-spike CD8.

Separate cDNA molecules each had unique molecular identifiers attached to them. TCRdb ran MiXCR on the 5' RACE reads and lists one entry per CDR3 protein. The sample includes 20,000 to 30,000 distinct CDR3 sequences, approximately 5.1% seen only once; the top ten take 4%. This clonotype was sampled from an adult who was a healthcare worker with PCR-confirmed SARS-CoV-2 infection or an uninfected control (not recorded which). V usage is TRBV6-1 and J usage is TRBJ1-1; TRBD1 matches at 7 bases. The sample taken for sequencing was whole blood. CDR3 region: CASSERTGNTEAFF. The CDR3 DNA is TGTGCCAGCAGTGAGCGGACAGGTAACACTGAAGCTTTCTTT.